This is a list of T cell receptor beta chains from one sample in a study of blood T cell repertoires in COVID-19. Repertoires were generated with immunoSEQ multiplex PCR, while TCRdb's copy carries only in-frame clones and drops some. The table includes over 250,000 clones, roughly 86% detected once. The source material was peripheral blood. The receptors derive from a man between 35 and 55 years old who had recovered from COVID-19. Each CDR3 is given with its conserved first and last residue. A D gene is named only where the DNA matches it firmly. Clone size is not always given. Where it is, it says once, few, many or a class for expanded clones.

j_gene: TRBJ2-1; d_gene: TRBD2; abundance: -; v_gene: TRBV5-4; CDR3aa: CASSLKTSGRNEQFF; CDR3nt: TGTGCCAGCAGCTTGAAAACTAGCGGGAGGAATGAGCAGTTCTTC
j_gene: TRBJ2-7; d_gene: -; abundance: -; v_gene: TRBV21-1; CDR3aa: CDRAGEQYF; CDR3nt: TGTGACAGGGCGGGTGAGCAGTACTTC
j_gene: TRBJ2-7; d_gene: -; abundance: -; v_gene: TRBV13; CDR3aa: CASSSERASYEQYF; CDR3nt: TGTGCCAGCAGCTCCGAGCGGGCGTCCTACGAGCAGTACTTC
j_gene: TRBJ1-4; d_gene: TRBD1; abundance: -; v_gene: TRBV7-2; CDR3aa: CASSFRPGQANEKLFF; CDR3nt: TGTGCCAGCAGCTTCCGACCGGGACAGGCGAATGAAAAACTGTTTTTT
j_gene: TRBJ1-1; d_gene: -; abundance: -; v_gene: TRBV4-1; CDR3aa: CASSQVQGRAFF; CDR3nt: TGCGCCAGCAGCCAAGTCCAGGGGAGAGCTTTCTTT
j_gene: TRBJ2-5; d_gene: -; abundance: -; v_gene: TRBV30; CDR3aa: CAQEGEETQYF; CDR3nt: TGTGCCCAGGAGGGCGAAGAGACCCAGTACTTC
j_gene: TRBJ2-7; d_gene: TRBD2; abundance: once; v_gene: TRBV7-7; CDR3aa: CASSVTSGGAGEQYF; CDR3nt: TGTGCCAGCAGCGTTACTAGCGGGGGGGCTGGCGAGCAGTACTTC
j_gene: TRBJ1-1; d_gene: TRBD1; abundance: -; v_gene: TRBV6-2/TRBV6-3; CDR3aa: CASSYSRTGLGRANTEAFF; CDR3nt: TGTGCCAGCAGTTACTCTCGGACAGGTCTAGGTCGGGCGAACACTGAAGCTTTCTTT
j_gene: TRBJ2-3; d_gene: TRBD2; abundance: -; v_gene: TRBV2; CDR3aa: CASSERAGGIPDTQYF; CDR3nt: TGTGCCAGCAGTGAAAGGGCGGGGGGAATCCCAGATACGCAGTATTTT
j_gene: TRBJ1-1; d_gene: -; abundance: -; v_gene: TRBV19; CDR3aa: CASSRRGWDTEAFF; CDR3nt: TGTGCCAGTAGTAGAAGGGGATGGGACACTGAAGCTTTCTTT
j_gene: TRBJ2-3; d_gene: TRBD2; abundance: -; v_gene: TRBV6-5; CDR3aa: CASSPLSGGEDTQYF; CDR3nt: TGTGCCAGCAGTCCCTTAAGCGGGGGCGAGGATACGCAGTATTTT
j_gene: TRBJ1-3; d_gene: -; abundance: -; v_gene: TRBV19; CDR3aa: CASSERAGGNTIYF; CDR3nt: TGTGCCAGTAGTGAGAGGGCCGGCGGAAACACCATATATTTT
j_gene: TRBJ1-2; d_gene: -; abundance: -; v_gene: TRBV15; CDR3aa: CATSRGTGLYDGYTF; CDR3nt: TGTGCCACCAGCAGAGGTACAGGTCTTTATGACGGCTACACCTTC
j_gene: TRBJ2-7; d_gene: -; abundance: -; v_gene: TRBV20-1; CDR3aa: CSASRTTYEQYF; CDR3nt: TGCAGTGCTAGTCGGACAACCTACGAGCAGTACTTC
j_gene: TRBJ2-2; d_gene: TRBD1; abundance: -; v_gene: TRBV6-5; CDR3aa: CASPGTANTGELFF; CDR3nt: TGTGCCAGCCCGGGGACAGCGAACACCGGGGAGCTGTTTTTT
j_gene: TRBJ2-5; d_gene: -; abundance: -; v_gene: TRBV2; CDR3aa: CASSEEYQETQYF; CDR3nt: TGTGCCAGCAGTGAGGAGTACCAAGAGACCCAGTACTTC
j_gene: TRBJ1-1; d_gene: TRBD1; abundance: once; v_gene: TRBV6-2/TRBV6-3; CDR3aa: CASSYSKGGRATEAFF; CDR3nt: TGTGCCAGCAGTTACTCTAAAGGGGGCAGGGCCACTGAAGCTTTCTTT
j_gene: TRBJ2-1; d_gene: TRBD1; abundance: -; v_gene: TRBV7-2; CDR3aa: CASSQRQGRMGNEQFF; CDR3nt: TGTGCCAGCAGCCAGCGACAGGGTCGGATGGGCAATGAGCAGTTCTTC
j_gene: TRBJ1-3; d_gene: -; abundance: few; v_gene: TRBV5-1; CDR3aa: CASSLATGIEGRNTIYF; CDR3nt: TGCGCCAGCAGCTTGGCCACAGGGATCGAGGGTAGAAACACCATATATTTT
j_gene: TRBJ1-6; d_gene: -; abundance: -; v_gene: TRBV18; CDR3aa: CASRGTGNSPLHF; CDR3nt: TGTGCCAGCCGAGGAACAGGCAATTCACCCCTCCACTTT